This T cell receptor (beta chain) was sequenced for a study of control samples from healthy donors and cancer patients. The germline V gene has CDR1 MDHEN and CDR2 SYDVKM. V lost 3 bases, J lost 4 bases, and 4 bases stayed unmatched. This CDR3 has 15 amino acids. Some clones are missing from TCRdb's copy, which holds only in-frame ones; the method was immunoSEQ multiplex PCR. Of 90,000 to 130,000 clones in the sample, roughly 79% were seen once. This receptor was taken from a young man in good health. Sequencing input: blood. This chain joins TRBV28 and TRBJ1-3, with 9 bases lining up with TRBD1. The DNA of the CDR3 is TGTGCCAGCAGTTTTGACAGGGGGGTAGGAAACACCATATATTTT. Amino acid sequence: CASSFDRGVGNTIYF. Drawing the rest from reference TRBV28 and TRBJ1-3, the complete variable domain is DVKVTQSSRYLVKRTGEKVFLECVQDMDHENMFWYRQDPGLGLRLIYFSYDVKMKEKGDIPEGYSVSREKKERFSLILESASTNQTSMYLCASSFDRGVGNTIYFGEGSWLTVV.